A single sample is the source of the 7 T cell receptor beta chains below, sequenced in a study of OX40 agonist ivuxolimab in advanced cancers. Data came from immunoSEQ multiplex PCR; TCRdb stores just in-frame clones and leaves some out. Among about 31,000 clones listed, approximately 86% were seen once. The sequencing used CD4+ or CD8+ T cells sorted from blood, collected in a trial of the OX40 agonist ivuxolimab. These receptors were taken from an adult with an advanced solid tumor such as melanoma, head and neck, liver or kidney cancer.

The CDR3 bases are TGCAGCGTTACAGGGGGAGCTAACTATGGCTACACCTTC. Translation: CSVTGGANYGYTF. The V gene is TRBV29-1, the J gene TRBJ1-2; 8 positions agree with TRBD1. This CDR3 is built from 13 residues. Germline V CDR1 and CDR2: SQVTM, ANQGSEA. V trimming: 5 bases; J trimming: 0 bases; junction bases outside the gene matches: 2. Using reference TRBV29-1 and TRBJ1-2 for the parts outside the CDR3, the full variable domain is SAVISQKPSRDICQRGTSLTIQCQVDSQVTMMFWYRQQPGQSLTLIATANQGSEATYESGFVIDKFPISRPNLTFSTLTVSNMSPEDSSIYLCSVTGGANYGYTFGSGTRLTVV.

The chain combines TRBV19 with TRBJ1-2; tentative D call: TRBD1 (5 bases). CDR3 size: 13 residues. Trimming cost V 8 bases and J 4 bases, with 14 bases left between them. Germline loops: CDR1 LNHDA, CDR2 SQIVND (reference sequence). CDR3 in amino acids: CASAWGGGYGYTF. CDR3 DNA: TGTGCCAGTGCCTGGGGGGGAGGCTATGGCTACACCTTC.

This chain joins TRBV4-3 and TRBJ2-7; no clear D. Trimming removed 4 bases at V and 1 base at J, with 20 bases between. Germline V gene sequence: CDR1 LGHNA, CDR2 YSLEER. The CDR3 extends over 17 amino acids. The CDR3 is CASSPERPQAYSYEQYF. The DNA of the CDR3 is TGCGCCAGCAGCCCCGAAAGGCCGCAGGCGTATTCCTACGAGCAGTACTTC.

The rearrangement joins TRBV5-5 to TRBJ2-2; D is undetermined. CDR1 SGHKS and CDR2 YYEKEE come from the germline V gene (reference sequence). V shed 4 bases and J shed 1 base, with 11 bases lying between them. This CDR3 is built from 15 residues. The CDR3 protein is CASSPPWENTGELFF. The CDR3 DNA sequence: TGTGCCAGCAGCCCCCCTTGGGAGAACACCGGGGAGCTGTTTTTT.

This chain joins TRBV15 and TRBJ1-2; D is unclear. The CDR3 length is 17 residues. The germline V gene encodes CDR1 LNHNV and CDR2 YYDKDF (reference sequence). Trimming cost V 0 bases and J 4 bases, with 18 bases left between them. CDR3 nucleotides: TGTGCCACCAGCAGAGATGGAGCCCCGGGGAGGATCTATGGCTACACCTTC. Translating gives CATSRDGAPGRIYGYTF. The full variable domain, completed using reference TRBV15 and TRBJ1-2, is DAMVIQNPRYQVTQFGKPVTLSCSQTLNHNVMYWYQQKSSQAPKLLFHYYDKDFNNEADTPDNFQSRRPNTSFCFLDIRSPGLGDTAMYLCATSRDGAPGRIYGYTFGSGTRLTVV.

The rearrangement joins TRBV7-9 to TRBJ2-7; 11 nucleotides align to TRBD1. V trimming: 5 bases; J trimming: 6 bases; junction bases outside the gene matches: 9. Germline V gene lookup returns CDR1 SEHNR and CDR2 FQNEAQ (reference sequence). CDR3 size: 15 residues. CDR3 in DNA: TGTGCCAGCAGCCCCACCGGGACAGGGGGTTCCGAGCAGTACTTC. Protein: CASSPTGTGGSEQYF. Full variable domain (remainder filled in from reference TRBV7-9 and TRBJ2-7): DTGVSQNPRHKITKRGQNVTFRCDPISEHNRLYWYRQTLGQGPEFLTYFQNEAQLEKSRLLSDRFSAERPKGSFSTLEIQRTEQGDSAMYLCASSPTGTGGSEQYFGPGTRLTVT.

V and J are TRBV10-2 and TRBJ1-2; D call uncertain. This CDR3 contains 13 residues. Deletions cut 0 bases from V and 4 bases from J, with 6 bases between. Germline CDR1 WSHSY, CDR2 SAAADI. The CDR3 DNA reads TGCGCCAGCAGTGAGTCGATATTCTATGGCTACACCTTC. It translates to CASSESIFYGYTF.